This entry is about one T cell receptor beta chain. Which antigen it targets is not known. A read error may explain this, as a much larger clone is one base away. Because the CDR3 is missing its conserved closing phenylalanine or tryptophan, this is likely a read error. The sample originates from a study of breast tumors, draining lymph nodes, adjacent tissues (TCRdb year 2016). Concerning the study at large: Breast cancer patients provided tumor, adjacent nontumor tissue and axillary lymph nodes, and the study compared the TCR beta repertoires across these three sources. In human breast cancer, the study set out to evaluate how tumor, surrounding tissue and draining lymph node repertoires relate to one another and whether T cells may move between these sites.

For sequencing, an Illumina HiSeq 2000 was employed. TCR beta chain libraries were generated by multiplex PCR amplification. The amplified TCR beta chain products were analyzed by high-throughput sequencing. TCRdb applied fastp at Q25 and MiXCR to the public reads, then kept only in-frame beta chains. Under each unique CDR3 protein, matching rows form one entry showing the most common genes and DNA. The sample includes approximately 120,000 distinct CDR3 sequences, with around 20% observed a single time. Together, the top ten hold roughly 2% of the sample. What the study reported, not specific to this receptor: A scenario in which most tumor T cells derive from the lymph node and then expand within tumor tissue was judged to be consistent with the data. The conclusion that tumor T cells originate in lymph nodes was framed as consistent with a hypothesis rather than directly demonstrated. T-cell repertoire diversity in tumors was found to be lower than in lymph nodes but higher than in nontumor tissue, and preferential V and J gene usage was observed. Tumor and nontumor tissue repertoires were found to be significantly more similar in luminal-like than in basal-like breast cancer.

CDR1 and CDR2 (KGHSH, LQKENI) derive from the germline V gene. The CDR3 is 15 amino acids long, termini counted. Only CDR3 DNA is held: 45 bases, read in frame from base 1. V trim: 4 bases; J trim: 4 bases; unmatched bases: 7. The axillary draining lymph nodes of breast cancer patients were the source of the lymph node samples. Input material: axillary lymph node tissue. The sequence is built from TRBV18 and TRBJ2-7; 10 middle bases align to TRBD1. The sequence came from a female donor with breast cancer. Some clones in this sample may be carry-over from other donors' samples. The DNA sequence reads TGTGCCAGCTCACAAACCGGGACAGGGGTTTACGAGCAGTACTGC. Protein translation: CASSQTGTGVYEQYC.